Below, one T cell receptor (beta chain) is given with its context. As yet, its antigen is unknown. Together with a sample-barcoded 5' primer, a J-beta primer mix was included in a second PCR lasting about 7 to 11 cycles. TCRdb analysed the 5' RACE reads with MiXCR anew, one entry per CDR3 protein. The repertoire consists of about 1,500,000 distinct CDR3 sequences, with roughly 40% occurring once and the leading ten covering approximately 7.9%. This sample was included in a study of blood T cells in healthy people across ages. The extraction recovered at least 5.5 micrograms of total RNA per sample. The study, taken as a whole, reports: PBMCs left unsorted prevented a conclusive naive versus antigen-experienced comparison.

CDR3 length: 15 residues. The germline CDR1 and CDR2 sequences are SGHTA and FQGTGA. The chain is built from TRBV7-3 and TRBJ2-1; a possible D gene is TRBD2 (6 bases). TRBJ2-7 explains the end of the DNA better; the J call may be wrong. This clonotype originated in a woman younger than 30 in good health. Sequenced sample: blood. CDR3 DNA sequence: TGTGCCAGCAGCTTGTCTAGCGTAGAATACAATGAGCAGTACTTC. Protein sequence: CASSLSSVEYNEQYF.